This is a list of T cell receptor beta chains from one sample in a study of T-cell reconstitution after alpha-beta-depleted transplantation in children. TCRdb re-called the PCR reads through MiXCR, storing one row per CDR3 protein. This sample has about 690,000 distinct CDR3 sequences, with approximately 15% found just once. Material: PBMCs from the stem cell graft donor, obtained from the stem cell graft. Receptors were obtained from a human donor who donated a stem cell graft to a child with acute myeloid leukemia. Each CDR3 is given with its conserved first and last residue.

CDR3	V
CASSLSLTGELFF	TRBV7-8
CTSGEAFF	TRBV29-1
CSADSYSNEQFF	TRBV29-1
CSVPTRAFF	TRBV20-1
CASSQDVLAKNIQYF	TRBV4-3
CASSLLRGEPQHF	TRBV6-5
CATSRSTLSTDTQYF	TRBV15
CASRPGRATDTQYF	TRBV12-3/TRBV12-4
CASSYSGQGRYEQYF	TRBV6-5
CSASVLANYGYTF	TRBV20-1
CASSWEVYEQYF	TRBV6-6
CASSFIPDLETQYF	TRBV7-2
CASSESSRGADTQYF	TRBV10-1
CSARYIQGGNTEAFF	TRBV20-1
CASSMGRMNTEAFF	TRBV19
CASSLEAVKDTQYF	TRBV7-3
CASSAGSGTATLSTDTQYF	TRBV9
CASSKGLAGATGELFF	TRBV7-3
CASSLAGTRNTEAFF	TRBV7-2
CASGGGVGYNEQFF	TRBV2
CASSLHVTNEKLFF	TRBV28
CASSSVGETGGNEQFF	TRBV7-9
CSARELPMNTEAFF	TRBV20-1
CATSTLGDTQYF	TRBV15
CASSLWGDDEQYF	TRBV11-3
CASSLGSAGGYTF	TRBV7-9
CASSSVAGNQETQYF	TRBV7-2
CASSLPSVSQGEYEQYF	TRBV7-9
CASSLQGQRNQPQHF	TRBV7-6
CATRGLGYNEKLIF	TRBV15
CSASPGGPEGEKLFF	TRBV20-1
CASSLGGPNNIQYF	TRBV9
CASSRGRKNTQYF	TRBV12-3/TRBV12-4
CASSPLRGTYEQYF	TRBV5-5
CSVAGQFNTEAFF	TRBV29-1
CASSSQTGASSYEQYF	TRBV12-3/TRBV12-4
CASSHRTSGLQETQYF	TRBV7-9
CSDTDRGPGELFF	TRBV20-1
CASTLGLANSYEQYF	TRBV7-2
CASRAGESSYNEQFF	TRBV12-3/TRBV12-4
CASSLQGQHTEAFF	TRBV5-1
CASRVDWTSGGEDEQFF	TRBV27
CASMSRGSPLHF	TRBV28
CASRAGAVGNTEAFF	TRBV5-1
CAISDRGISYNEQFF	TRBV10-3
CASSFERRNEQFF	TRBV12-3/TRBV12-4
CSASFTGVNSPLHF	TRBV20-1
CASSLSLSTNTDTQYF	TRBV7-8
CASSSLIGDGYTF	TRBV5-1
CASSHPEPSPASDEQFF	TRBV14
CASSRAWFNQPQHF	TRBV6-2/TRBV6-3
CASSEIAGEGETQYF	TRBV2
CASSEGQRETQYF	TRBV7-2